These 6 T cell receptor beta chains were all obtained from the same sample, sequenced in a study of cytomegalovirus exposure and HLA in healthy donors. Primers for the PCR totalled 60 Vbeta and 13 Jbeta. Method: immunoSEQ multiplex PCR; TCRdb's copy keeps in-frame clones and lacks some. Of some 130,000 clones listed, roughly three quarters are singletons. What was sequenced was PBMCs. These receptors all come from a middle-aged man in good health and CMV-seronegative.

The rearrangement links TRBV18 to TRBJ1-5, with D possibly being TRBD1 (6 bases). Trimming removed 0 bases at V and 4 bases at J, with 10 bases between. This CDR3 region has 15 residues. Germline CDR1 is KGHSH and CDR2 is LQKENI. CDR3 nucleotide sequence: TGTGCCAGCTCACCACCAGGCCAGGGGAATCAGCCCCAGCATTTT. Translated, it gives CASSPPGQGNQPQHF. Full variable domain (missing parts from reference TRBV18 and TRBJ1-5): NAGVMQNPRHLVRRRGQEARLRCSPMKGHSHVYWYRQLPEEGLKFMVYLQKENIIDESGMPKERFSAEFPKEGPSILRIQQVVRGDSAAYFCASSPPGQGNQPQHFGDGTRLSIL.

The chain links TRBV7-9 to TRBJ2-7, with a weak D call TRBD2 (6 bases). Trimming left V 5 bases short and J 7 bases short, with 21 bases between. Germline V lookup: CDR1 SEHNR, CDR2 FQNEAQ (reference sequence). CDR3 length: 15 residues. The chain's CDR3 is CASSNGPIDGGEQYF. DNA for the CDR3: TGTGCCAGCAGCAACGGACCTATAGATGGGGGGGAGCAGTACTTC.

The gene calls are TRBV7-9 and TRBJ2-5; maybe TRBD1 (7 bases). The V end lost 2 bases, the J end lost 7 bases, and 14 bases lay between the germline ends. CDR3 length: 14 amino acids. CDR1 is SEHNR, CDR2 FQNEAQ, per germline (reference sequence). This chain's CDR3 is CASSLRGQGGTQYF. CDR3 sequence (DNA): TGTGCCAGCAGCTTACGAGGGCAGGGGGGGACCCAGTACTTC.

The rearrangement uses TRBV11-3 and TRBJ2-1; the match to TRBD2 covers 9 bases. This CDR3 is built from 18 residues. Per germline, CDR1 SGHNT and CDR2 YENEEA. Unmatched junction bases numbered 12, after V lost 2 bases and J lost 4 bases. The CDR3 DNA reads TGTGCCAGCAGCTTAACGCTAGCGGGGCCAGGCGGTTACAATGAGCAGTTCTTC. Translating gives CASSLTLAGPGGYNEQFF.

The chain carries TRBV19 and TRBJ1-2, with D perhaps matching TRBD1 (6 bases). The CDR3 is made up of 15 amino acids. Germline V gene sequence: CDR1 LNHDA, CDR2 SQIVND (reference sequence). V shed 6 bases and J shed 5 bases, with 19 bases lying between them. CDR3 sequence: CASSPTGFEWYGYTF. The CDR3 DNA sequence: TGTGCCAGTAGCCCTACAGGGTTTGAATGGTATGGCTACACCTTC.

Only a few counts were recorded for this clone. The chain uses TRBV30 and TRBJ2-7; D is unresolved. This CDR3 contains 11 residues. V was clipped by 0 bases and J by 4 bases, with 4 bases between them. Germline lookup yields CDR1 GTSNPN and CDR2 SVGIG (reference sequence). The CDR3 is CAWSVRYEQYF. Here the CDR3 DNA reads TGTGCCTGGAGTGTACGGTACGAGCAGTACTTC.